Included here is one T cell receptor (beta chain) sequence, with context. The antigen is not known. Germline V gene lookup returns CDR1 SGHAT and CDR2 FQNNGV. The CDR3 has 14 residues. Trimming took off 2 bases at V and 13 bases at J, with 18 bases between the two ends. The use of a sample-barcoded 5' primer and a J-beta primer mix characterized a second PCR of about 7 to 12 cycles. TCRdb recomputed calls from the 5' RACE reads with MiXCR, one row per CDR3 protein. The table records 1,800,000 or so distinct CDR3 sequences, approximately 39% of them present only once. The donors, all healthy, were Caucasians living in Russia, aged about 6 to 90. The data belong to a study of blood T cells in healthy people across ages. Points from the study as a whole: Per million T cells, TCR beta diversity dropped about linearly as age rose. Donor CMV status was unknown, possibly confounding expanded clonotype changes.

The rearrangement links TRBV11-2 to TRBJ2-4, with a weak D call TRBD2 (5 bases). Specimen: blood. This TCR came from a human donor in good health. The DNA of the CDR3 is TGTGCCAGCAGCTTAAAGCGGTCTCTCAATGAGCAGTACTTC. Amino acids: CASSLKRSLNEQYF.